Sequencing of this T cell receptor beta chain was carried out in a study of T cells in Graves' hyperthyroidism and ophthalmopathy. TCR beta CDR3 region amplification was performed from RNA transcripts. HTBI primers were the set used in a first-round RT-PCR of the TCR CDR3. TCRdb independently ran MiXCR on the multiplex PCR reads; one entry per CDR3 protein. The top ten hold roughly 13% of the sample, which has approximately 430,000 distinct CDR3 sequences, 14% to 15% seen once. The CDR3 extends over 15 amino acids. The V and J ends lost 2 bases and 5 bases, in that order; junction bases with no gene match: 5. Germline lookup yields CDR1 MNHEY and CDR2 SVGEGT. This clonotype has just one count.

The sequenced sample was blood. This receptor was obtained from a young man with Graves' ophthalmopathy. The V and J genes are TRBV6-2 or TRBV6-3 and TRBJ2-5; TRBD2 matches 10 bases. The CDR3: CASSYLAGAGETQYF. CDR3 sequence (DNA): TGTGCCAGCAGTTACCTAGCGGGGGCGGGGGAGACCCAGTACTTC.